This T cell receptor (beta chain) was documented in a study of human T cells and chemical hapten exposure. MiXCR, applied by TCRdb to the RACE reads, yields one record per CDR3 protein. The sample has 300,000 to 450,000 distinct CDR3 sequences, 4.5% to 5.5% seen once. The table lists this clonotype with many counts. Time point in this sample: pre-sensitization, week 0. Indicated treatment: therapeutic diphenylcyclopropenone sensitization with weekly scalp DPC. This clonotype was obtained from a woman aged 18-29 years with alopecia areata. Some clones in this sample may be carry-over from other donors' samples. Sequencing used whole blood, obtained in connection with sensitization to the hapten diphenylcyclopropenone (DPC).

CDR3 DNA: TGTGCCAGCAGCAGACAGGGGACGGGCCTGCCGAACAATCAGCCCCAGCATTTT. Translation: CASSRQGTGLPNNQPQHF. The genes are TRBV28 and TRBJ1-5; 8 positions match TRBD1. Germline CDR1 MDHEN, CDR2 SYDVKM. The CDR3 has 18 amino acids. The junction had 16 bases not matched to a gene; V was cut back by 6 bases and J by 3 bases.